The clone carrying this TCR beta chain was counted ten times or more. As yet, its antigen is unknown. The entry originates in a study of T cells in Graves' hyperthyroidism and ophthalmopathy. Study summary: At initial diagnosis, before any treatment had begun, peripheral blood was obtained.

Broader study findings: Most thyroid clonotypes with frequency above 0.001 were detected in blood.

The diagnostic basis comprised clinical symptoms, serum thyroxine and TRAb, thyroid ultrasound and orbital computed tomography. Amplification yielded TCR beta CDR3 regions, with RNA transcripts as the source. When the TCR CDR3 underwent first-round RT-PCR, the HTBI primer set was used. MiXCR, run by TCRdb on the multiplex PCR reads, gives a single entry per CDR3 protein. This table holds tens of thousands of distinct CDR3 sequences, approximately 46% found once. CDR1 and CDR2 (germline): SGHDT, YYEEEE. This CDR3 has 16 amino acids. V gave up 3 bases and J gave up 5 bases; unmatched junction bases: 11.

Sequencing was done on a sample of blood. The chain joins TRBV5-6 to TRBJ1-5, with TRBD1 identical over 7 bases. The receptor was isolated from a woman aged 30 to 39 with Graves' hyperthyroidism. Here the CDR3 reads CASSSLLRDSDQPQHF. Here the CDR3 DNA reads TGTGCCAGCAGCTCCCTTCTCCGGGACAGTGATCAGCCCCAGCATTTT.